This note documents a single TCR beta chain sequence. This sample was included in a study of patients and donors after allogeneic stem cell transplantation. Germline V gives CDR1 SGHKS, CDR2 YYEKEE (reference sequence). The junction had 3 bases not matched to a gene; V was cut back by 1 base and J by 1 base. This CDR3 is built from 15 residues. TCRdb passed the RT-PCR reads through MiXCR, listing each CDR3 protein once. In the table there are roughly 940,000 distinct CDR3 sequences, approximately 18% of which are singletons. V gene TRBV5-5 combines with J gene TRBJ2-5; 8 bases align to TRBD1. The receptor was derived from a human donor who was either an allogeneic HSCT recipient or a stem cell or donor lymphocyte infusion donor (not recorded which). It is not recorded whose cells these are; they may come from a transplant donor. Sequencing input: blood, either unsorted or a sorted T cell fraction (not recorded which). The CDR3 loop is CASSLLTGGQETQYF. In DNA form, the CDR3 reads TGTGCCAGCAGCTTGCTCACAGGGGGCCAAGAGACCCAGTACTTC.